The 3 T cell receptor beta chains below all came from one sample that was sequenced in a study of blood T cell repertoires in COVID-19. TCRdb keeps only in-frame clones here, not all; method: immunoSEQ multiplex PCR. The table lists 250,000 to 350,000 clones, about nine tenths of them singletons. The material sequenced was peripheral blood. Source of these receptors: a woman in her 30s with active or convalescent COVID-19.

The chain employs TRBV5-1 and TRBJ1-3; D unclear. This CDR3 comprises 15 residues. CDR1 is SGHRS and CDR2 is YFSETQ in the germline V gene. The germline V and J ends were trimmed by 3 bases and 4 bases, with 14 bases remaining between them. Here the CDR3 reads CASSSSGAPGNTIYF. CDR3 DNA sequence: TGCGCCAGCAGCTCCTCGGGTGCTCCGGGAAACACCATATATTTT.

The chain couples TRBV11-2 to TRBJ2-2; 9 bases are shared with TRBD2. Germline CDR1 is SGHAT and CDR2 is FQNNGV. The CDR3 totals 16 residues. The V and J ends lost 5 bases and 6 bases, in that order; junction bases with no gene match: 10. The CDR3 loop is CASSPGLAGLAGELFF. DNA for the CDR3: TGTGCCAGCAGCCCAGGGCTAGCGGGGTTGGCCGGGGAGCTGTTTTTT.

The rearrangement links TRBV7-9 to TRBJ1-1; TRBD1 matches at 7 bases. Germline V gene data show CDR1 as SEHNR and CDR2 as FQNEAQ (reference sequence). The CDR3 sequence is 14 residues long. V shed 5 bases, J shed 7 bases, and the junction held 10 bases outside the gene matches. In nucleotides, the CDR3 is TGTGCCAGCAGCCAACAGGGGAAGAAAGGTGAAGCTTTCTTT. Amino acid sequence: CASSQQGKKGEAFF.